This TCR beta chain was identified in a study of blood T cell repertoires in COVID-19. Study-level background: Researchers got acute and convalescent COVID-19 samples from the United States, Italy and Spain. PBMCs, B-cell-depleted T cells, or T cells were the source of the cDNA or gDNA that made up the material.

Germline V gene sequence: CDR1 SGDLS, CDR2 YYNGEE. This CDR3 comprises 14 residues. V gave up 4 bases and J gave up 2 bases, with 12 bases separating them. In the source study's methods: Reference gene primer amplification in the assay estimated nucleated cell counts. TCRdb's copy holds only in-frame clones and misses some; the assay was immunoSEQ multiplex PCR. That table gives V, J and clone size, and the DNA gave D and trimming. The sample gives under 200,000 clones, 65% to 85% of which show up once; about 4% is in the top ten. The receptor's source is a woman older than 75 with acute or convalescent COVID-19. The chain joins TRBV9 to TRBJ1-2, with D uncertain. The sample taken for sequencing was peripheral blood. CDR3 amino acids: CASSPLLTNYGYTF. In DNA, the CDR3 is TGTGCCAGCAGCCCTCTTCTGACAAACTATGGCTACACCTTC.